This TCR beta chain was captured in a study of cytomegalovirus exposure and HLA in healthy donors. This CDR3 has 11 residues. The V gene lost 1 base and the J gene lost 8 bases, with 6 bases spanning the gap. Germline lookup yields CDR1 DFQATT and CDR2 SNEGSKA (reference sequence). Vbeta (60) and Jbeta (13) primers were used in the PCR. This table comes from immunoSEQ multiplex PCR, and its TCRdb copy is limited to in-frame clones, with some not included. Of 95,000 to 150,000 clones in the sample, over 70% are singletons; the top ten hold 1.2%. The rearrangement uses TRBV20-1 and TRBJ1-5; no reliable D call. The source of this sequence is a female donor in good health and CMV-seronegative. The material sequenced was PBMCs. DNA of the CDR3: TGCAGTGCTAGAGGGGCCGAGCCCCAGCATTTT. Translating it yields CSARGAEPQHF.